This paragraph covers one TCR beta chain sequence. The antigen is not known. Trimming removed 4 bases from V and 4 bases from J, with 22 bases in between. CDR3 size: 17 residues. Germline assignment: CDR1 SGHDT and CDR2 YYEEEE. Conversion of TCR transcripts into cDNA relied on 5'RACE template switching, which added a universal primer site and UMIs. TCRdb reanalysed the 5' RACE reads using MiXCR and keeps one entry per CDR3 protein. The sample yields approximately 580,000 distinct CDR3 sequences, 17% seen once. These data are taken from a study of T cells after yellow fever vaccination. At the level of the study: Researchers used SMART-Seq v4 Ultra Low Input to prepare fractions that had low cell numbers. Points from the study as a whole: Researchers noted that a small share of clonotypes showed up in both CD4 and CD8 compartments. In FACS-sorted repertoires, abundant clonotypes from the bulk population could appear as contaminants.

The sample was PBMCs, taken roughly 5 days after the first yellow fever vaccination. V is TRBV5-6 and J is TRBJ2-3; possibly TRBD2 for D (5 bases). This clonotype was sampled from a man younger than 30 who received the YFV17D yellow fever vaccine. CDR3 in DNA: TGTGCCAGCAGCCGTCCGCCAGTGGGGATGGGAGCAGATACGCAGTATTTT. It encodes CASSRPPVGMGADTQYF.